A single sample gave rise to the 2 T cell receptor beta chains below, sequenced in a study of blood T cell repertoires in COVID-19. Data came from immunoSEQ multiplex PCR; TCRdb stores just in-frame clones and leaves some out. The sample holds about 76,000 clones, 82% seen once. The material sequenced was peripheral blood. These receptors were collected from a human donor in a cohort sampled during active COVID-19.

This clone is a singleton in its sample. This chain uses TRBV7-9 with TRBJ2-3; 9 bases agree with TRBD1. After removal of 4 bases from V and 2 bases from J, the junction contained 10 bases not matched to a gene. CDR1 SEHNR and CDR2 FQNEAQ come from the germline V gene (reference sequence). The CDR3 is 17 amino acids. The CDR3 reads CASSYTWGTGYTDTQYF. The CDR3 DNA is TGTGCCAGCAGCTACACTTGGGGGACAGGGTACACAGATACGCAGTATTTT.

The rearrangement links TRBV5-6 to TRBJ2-1; D is unresolved. Germline V CDR1 and CDR2: SGHDT, YYEEEE. The CDR3 covers 11 residues. The V and J ends lost 4 bases and 15 bases respectively, with 14 bases between them. For the CDR3, the DNA is TGTGCCAGCAGCCGAAGTCGACTTAGGTTCTTC. Residues: CASSRSRLRFF.